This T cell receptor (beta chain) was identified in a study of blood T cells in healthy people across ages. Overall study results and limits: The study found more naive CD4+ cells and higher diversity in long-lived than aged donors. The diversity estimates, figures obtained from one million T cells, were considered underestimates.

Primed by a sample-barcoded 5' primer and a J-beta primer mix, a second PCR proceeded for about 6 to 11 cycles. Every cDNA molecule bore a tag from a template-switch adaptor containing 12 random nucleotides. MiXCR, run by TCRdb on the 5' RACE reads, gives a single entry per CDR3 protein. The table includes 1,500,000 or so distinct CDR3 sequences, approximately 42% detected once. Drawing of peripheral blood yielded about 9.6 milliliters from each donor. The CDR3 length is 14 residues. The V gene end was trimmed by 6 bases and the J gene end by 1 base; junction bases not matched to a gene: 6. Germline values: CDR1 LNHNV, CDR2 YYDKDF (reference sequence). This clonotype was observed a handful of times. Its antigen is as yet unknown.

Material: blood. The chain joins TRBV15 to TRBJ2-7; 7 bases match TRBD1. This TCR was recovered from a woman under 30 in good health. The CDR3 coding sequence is TGTGCCACCAGGGACCGGGACAGTTCCTACGAGCAGTACTTC. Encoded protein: CATRDRDSSYEQYF.